This T cell receptor beta chain was identified during a study of spatial heterogeneity in lung cancer. This clonotype has at least ten counts. Time point reported: blood at routine non-recurrence follow-up after resection. TCRdb passed the 5' RACE reads through MiXCR, listing each CDR3 protein once. The table records around 25,000 distinct CDR3 sequences, roughly 5% of them present only once. CDR3 length: 16 residues. Germline CDR1 DFQATT, CDR2 SNEGSKA (reference sequence). J gave up 4 bases and V 3 bases, and 10 bases lay outside the gene matches. The origin of this receptor is a female donor with early-stage non-small cell lung cancer. The gene calls are TRBV20-1 and TRBJ2-2; 8 nucleotides match TRBD1. Material: PBMCs, obtained at follow-up. The CDR3: CSASRDRTGTTGELFF. CDR3 coding DNA: TGCAGTGCTAGTAGGGACCGGACAGGGACCACCGGGGAGCTGTTTTTT.